The clone carrying this T cell receptor (beta chain) was counted only a few times. This sample stems from a study of blood T cell repertoires in COVID-19. In the study overall: COVID-19 samples from acute and convalescent phases originated in the United States, Italy and Spain.

TCRdb's copy holds only in-frame clones and misses some; the assay was immunoSEQ multiplex PCR. The sample shows approximately 150,000 clones, roughly 91% of them seen only once. The CDR3 has 16 residues. Trimming removed 3 bases at V and 0 bases at J, with 12 bases between. Germline CDR1 reads MDHEN; CDR2 reads SYDVKM. The sequenced sample was peripheral blood. The receptor's source is a man younger than 35 with COVID-19, enrolled during active disease. The rearrangement uses TRBV28 and TRBJ1-5, with D unclear. DNA for the CDR3: TGTGCCAGCAGTTTCCGAGGGAGCTATAGCAATCAGCCCCAGCATTTT. This codes for CASSFRGSYSNQPQHF.